This TCR beta chain is drawn from a study of vaccination and CD4 T cells after COVID-19. An Oncomine TCR Beta short-read assay was used to sequence the DNA from cultured CD4+ T cells. TCRdb ran MiXCR on the PCR reads and lists one entry per CDR3 protein. The data show approximately 15,000 distinct CDR3 sequences, about 83% seen once. Trimming removed 3 bases at V and 1 base at J, with 21 bases between. The CDR3 sequence is 17 residues long. Germline CDR1 and CDR2: GTSNPN and SVGIG (reference sequence). Remarks on this clonotype: Antigen: not known.

Study-level findings and limits: Looking at convalescent patients, a median around 86% of reactive clones were present only post-vaccination.

Treatment described: roughly ten-day PBMC culture with coronavirus spike peptide pools or control peptides (ViraFEST assay). After about eleven days of culture, CD4+ T cells were negatively selected. This sequence was found in a human donor who received a COVID-19 vaccine. The chain links TRBV30 to TRBJ1-1; no clear D. The source material was CD4+ T cells from blood, cultured in vitro, sampled after SARS-CoV-2 vaccination. The CDR3 loop reads CAWRFPVVGVRNTEAFF. The CDR3 DNA is TGTGCCTGGAGATTCCCAGTCGTTGGGGTTAGGAACACTGAAGCTTTCTTT.